The TCR beta chain under discussion was sequenced for a study of T cells in Graves' hyperthyroidism and ophthalmopathy. Patients were aged 18 to 65, had disease duration under 2 months, and had newly diagnosed hyperthyroidism. The diagnoses drew upon clinical symptoms, serum thyroxine and TRAb, thyroid ultrasound and orbital computed tomography. TCR beta CDR3 region amplification was performed from RNA transcripts. During a first-round RT-PCR of the TCR CDR3, the HTBI primer set was used. TCRdb ran MiXCR on the multiplex PCR reads and lists one entry per CDR3 protein. The table lists 600,000 to 850,000 distinct CDR3 sequences, over 15% of them singletons. This sequence was found in a woman in her fifties or sixties with Graves' hyperthyroidism that later progressed to Graves' ophthalmopathy. What was sequenced was blood.

CDR3 in amino acids: CASSLVRGSGANVLTF. The CDR3 DNA follows: TGTGCCAGCAGCTTAGTCCGGGGATCCGGGGCCAACGTCCTGACTTTC. This chain links TRBV7-9 with TRBJ2-6; D is possibly TRBD2 (5 bases). CDR3 length: 16 amino acids. Germline V lookup: CDR1 SEHNR, CDR2 FQNEAQ (reference sequence). Deletions cut 1 base from V and 4 bases from J, with 11 bases between.